These 2 T cell receptor beta chains were sequenced from one sample in a study of cytomegalovirus exposure and HLA in healthy donors. PCR amplification relied on 60 Vbeta primers (plus 13 Jbeta primers). Repertoires were generated with immunoSEQ multiplex PCR, while TCRdb's copy carries only in-frame clones and drops some. The sample includes roughly 150,000 clones, approximately 80% of them seen just once. Input material: PBMCs. These receptors were taken from a male donor in good health and CMV-seronegative.

The V call is TRBV7-3, the J call TRBJ2-6, with D perhaps matching TRBD1 (6 bases). V gave up 3 bases and J gave up 1 base, with 10 bases separating them. The CDR3 extends over 16 amino acids. Per germline, CDR1 SGHTA and CDR2 FQGTGA. Here the CDR3 reads CASSLNRDSGANVLTF. The CDR3 DNA reads as TGTGCCAGCAGCTTGAACAGGGATTCTGGGGCCAACGTCCTGACTTTC.

This chain uses TRBV11-3 with TRBJ2-7; D may be TRBD1 (5 bases). Germline values: CDR1 SGHNT, CDR2 YENEEA. Trimming removed 5 bases from V and 3 bases from J, with 8 bases in between. This CDR3 comprises 12 residues. CDR3 loop: CASSLDNYEQYF. The CDR3 DNA follows: TGTGCCAGCAGCCTGGACAACTACGAGCAGTACTTC.